This note documents a single T cell receptor (beta chain) sequence. Its antigen remains undetermined. Base quality data are lacking; no much larger clone is found one base away. Reading from cysteine to phenylalanine, the CDR3 counts 12 amino acids. The CDR3 DNA has 36 bases and is translated from base 1. The germline V gene provides CDR1 LGHNA and CDR2 YNFKEQ. The V end gives up 4 bases and the J end 5 bases, leaving 1 base in the junction not matched to a gene. The sample is drawn from a study of T-cell memory formation after mild COVID-19 listed by TCRdb under 2021. General notes on the study: TCR sequence clusters from the two donors were largely donor specific. T-cell clones expanding and contracting after mild COVID-19 in two donors were tracked by longitudinal TCRalpha and TCRbeta repertoire sequencing. The cohort was made up of two young adult volunteers, one female and one male, who were previously healthy. Study-level results and caveats: The detection of some responding clones in pre-infection memory suggests that pre-existing cross-reactive memory T cells joined the SARS-CoV-2 response. SARS-CoV-2 specificity of the second-wave clones peaking on day 37 was not confirmed. Contracting CD4+ clones were located mainly in the CM and EM memory subsets, whereas CD8+ clones were found to be enriched in EMRA. Only two mild cases were covered by the study, and larger cohorts that include severe cases with pre-infection samples were considered necessary. Clones contracting from day 15 to 85 had balanced CD4/CD8 phenotypes, while a second wave expanding from day 15 to 37 was biased towards CD4+.

Reads for this sample came from an Illumina NovaSeq 6000. TCRalpha and TCRbeta cDNA libraries were built by 5'RACE with constant-segment primers, adding sample barcodes and unique molecular identifiers. Trizol reagent was used to extract RNA from every sample. Library amplification was performed in two PCR steps, and a second sample barcode and Illumina TruSeq adapters were introduced in the second step. Sequencing of the libraries was done on an Illumina NovaSeq, producing 2 x 150 bp paired-end reads. The authors' analysis ran thus. The reads were demultiplexed and collapsed into UMI-guided consensus sequences using migec v1.2.7. Using mixcr v2.1.11, the UMI consensuses were aligned to TRA and TRB V and J templates and assembled into clonotypes. Clonotypes were classified as expanded or contracted when called significant by both edgeR and NoisET, with noise models trained on biological replicates. For edgeR calls, the thresholds were a false discovery rate-adjusted p below 0.01 and a log2 fold-change of 1. As an exploratory analysis of dynamics, max-normalized trajectories of the 1000 most abundant clonotypes were examined by PCA with hierarchical clustering. Each responding clone was given a CD4 or CD8 phenotype based on the CD4+ and CD8+ repertoires, which had been sequenced separately. The raw public data were reprocessed by TCRdb itself: fastp quality trimming at Q25, MiXCR clonotype calling, in-frame beta chains only. CDR3 protein sequences are deduplicated, and each keeps its most common genes and DNA. V and J calls and clone size were set by TCRdb, not the authors. Here the sample has 95,000 to 120,000 distinct CDR3 sequences; about 20% occur a single time. The biggest ten clones account for under 50% of the sample.

PBMCs were isolated by Ficoll-Paque density gradient centrifugation. This sequence originates from a young man who had mild COVID-19 (a few samples of this study predate the infection). The sample titles of this study are shuffled in the database, so cell type and time point are left out; the donor was told from shared clones. The sequencing sample was made of PBMCs or a T cell subset sorted from them (not recorded which). In this chain, TRBV4-2 is recombined with TRBJ2-7, and 8 junction bases match TRBD1. CDR3 protein: CASSPTGDEQYF. In nucleotide form, the sequence is TGTGCCAGCAGCCCGACAGGGGACGAGCAGTACTTC.